This T cell receptor (beta chain) derives from a study of T-cell reconstitution after alpha-beta-depleted transplantation in children. Whole-study results and caveats: There were some patients whose high TCRbeta diversity at day 60 came from surviving recipient T cells and thymic progenitors. Counts and diversity of T cells one year after transplant came mostly from newly produced T cells. The study reportedly traced alpha-beta T cells about two months after transplant to several hundred expanded graft clones.

The CDR3 is 13 residues long. Trimming took off 2 bases at V and 7 bases at J, with 13 bases between the two ends. CDR1 is DFQATT and CDR2 is SNEGSKA in the germline V gene (reference sequence). Concerning this clonotype itself: Its target is unknown.

Library preparation (for TCRbeta) was performed with unique molecular identifiers. TCRdb analysed the PCR reads with MiXCR anew, one entry per CDR3 protein. Found here are 440,000 or so distinct CDR3 sequences, over 40% of them singletons; the top ten hold 27%. Sequenced here: PBMCs, sampled before TCRalphabeta/CD19-depleted stem cell transplant. This receptor was obtained from a girl aged 2 to 9 with aplastic anemia, due to receive a stem cell transplant. The chain has TRBV20-1 and TRBJ2-3; possibly TRBD1 or TRBD2 for D (6 bases each). CDR3 residues: CSARLGGPNTQYF. In DNA form, the CDR3 reads TGCAGTGCTAGATTAGGGGGGCCGAATACGCAGTATTTT.